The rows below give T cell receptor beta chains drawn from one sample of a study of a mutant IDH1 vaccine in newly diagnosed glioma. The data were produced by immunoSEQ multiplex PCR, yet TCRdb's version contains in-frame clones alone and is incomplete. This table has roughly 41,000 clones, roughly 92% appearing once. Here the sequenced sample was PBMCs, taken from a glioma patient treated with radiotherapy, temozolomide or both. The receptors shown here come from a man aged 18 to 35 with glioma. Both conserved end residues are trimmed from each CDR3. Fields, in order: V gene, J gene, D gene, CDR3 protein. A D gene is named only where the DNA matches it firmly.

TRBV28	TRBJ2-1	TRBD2	ASSLPLAGYNEQF
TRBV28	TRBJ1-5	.	ATQWNSNQPQH
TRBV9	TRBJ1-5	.	ASSSRPGQPQH
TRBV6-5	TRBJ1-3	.	ASTYRGRAGNTIY
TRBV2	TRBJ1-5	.	ASSGGPSNQPQH
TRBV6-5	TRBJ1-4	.	ASKQGFGEKLF
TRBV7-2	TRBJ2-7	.	ASSFSSVSSYEQY
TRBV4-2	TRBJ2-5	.	ASREGRGQTQY
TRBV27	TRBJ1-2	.	ASRSGQEDGYT
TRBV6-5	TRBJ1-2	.	ASSTSMRRDYGYT
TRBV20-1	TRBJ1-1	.	SARMGDEAF
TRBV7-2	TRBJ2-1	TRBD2	ASSLAGGVIHNEQF
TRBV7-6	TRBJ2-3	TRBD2	ASSSGLAGEAFTDTQY
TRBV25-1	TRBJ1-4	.	ATDEKLF
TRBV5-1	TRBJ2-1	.	ASSYGGGSSYNEQF
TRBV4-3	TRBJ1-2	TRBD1	ASSRQTGGDGYT
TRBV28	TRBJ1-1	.	ASPPRGFNTEAF
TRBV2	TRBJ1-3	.	ASSEAPRAGNTIY
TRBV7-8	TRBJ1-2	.	ASRPLGLDGYT
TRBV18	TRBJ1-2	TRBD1	ASSPTGGRIGYT
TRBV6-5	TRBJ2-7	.	ASSLHQGRLEEEY
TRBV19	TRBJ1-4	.	ASGANEKLF
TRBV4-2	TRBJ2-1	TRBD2	ASSQGEGAGSSYNEQF
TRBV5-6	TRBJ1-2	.	ASSLGGQAYGYT
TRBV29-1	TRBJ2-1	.	SVDRQGNNEQF
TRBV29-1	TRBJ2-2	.	SARENTGELF
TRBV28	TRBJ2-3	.	ASSSQLSDTQY
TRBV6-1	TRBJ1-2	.	ASSEATAQGYGYT
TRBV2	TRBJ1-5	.	ASTHMGGGGNQPQH
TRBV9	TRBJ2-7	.	ASSVTPNDYEQY
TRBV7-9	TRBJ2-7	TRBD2	ASSLDRLADSYEQY
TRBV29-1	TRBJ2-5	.	SVEHGSLQETQY
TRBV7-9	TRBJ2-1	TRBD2	ASSLATSGYNEQF
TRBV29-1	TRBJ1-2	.	SVERPRRYGYT
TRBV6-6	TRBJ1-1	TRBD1	ASSSGQLTEAF
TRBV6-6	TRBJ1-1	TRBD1	ASTGQGGGEAF
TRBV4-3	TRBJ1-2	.	ASSQGLYGYT
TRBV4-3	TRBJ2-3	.	ASSQDRLAVDTQY
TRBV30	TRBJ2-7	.	AWSSVLYEQY
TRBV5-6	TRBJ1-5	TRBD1	ASSLETGGDQPQH
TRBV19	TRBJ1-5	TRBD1	ASSRQGYGQPQH
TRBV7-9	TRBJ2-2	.	ASSYAASPGGELF
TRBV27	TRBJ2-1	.	ASSLGGYLHSYNEQF
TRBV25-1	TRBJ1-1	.	ASSENIGHQNTEAF
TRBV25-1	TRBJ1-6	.	ASRGPTYYNSPLH
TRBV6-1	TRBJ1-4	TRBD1	ASSEGTGGVEKLF
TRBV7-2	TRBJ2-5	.	ASSLRETQGTQY
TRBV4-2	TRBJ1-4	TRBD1	ASSQDGTGDEKLF
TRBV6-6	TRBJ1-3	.	ASTHSGNTIY
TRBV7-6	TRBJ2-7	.	ASSSGHASYEQY
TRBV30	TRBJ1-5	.	AWSHSSSNQPQH